The rows below give T cell receptor beta chains drawn from one sample of a study of blood T cell repertoires in COVID-19. Data came from immunoSEQ multiplex PCR; TCRdb stores just in-frame clones and leaves some out. The sample has about 33,000 clones; 85% to 90% are singletons. Sample: peripheral blood. The receptors come from a human donor in a cohort sampled during active COVID-19. Both conserved end residues are part of each CDR3. The order of the fields is V gene, D gene, J gene, clone size, CDR3 DNA, CDR3 protein. A D gene is named only where the DNA matches it firmly. Expanded clones get a size class; other rows say once, few or many, or leave the size out.

TRBV27	.	TRBJ1-5	few	TGTGCCAGCAGTGTCCTCGGGAGCAATCAGCCCCAGCATTTT	CASSVLGSNQPQHF
TRBV12-3/TRBV12-4	.	TRBJ1-1	.	TGTGCCAGCAATGGACAGCAAGGCACTGAAGCTTTCTTT	CASNGQQGTEAFF
TRBV7-3	.	TRBJ1-5	.	TGTGCCAGCAGCGTCTGGACCCCGGGAAGCAATCAGCCCCAGCATTTT	CASSVWTPGSNQPQHF
TRBV7-3	TRBD1	TRBJ2-2	.	TGTGCCAGCAGCTTAGGCGGGACAGGGGGCAGCGGGGAGCTGTTTTTT	CASSLGGTGGSGELFF
TRBV6-1	.	TRBJ2-7	.	TGTGCCAGCAGTGAATCGGTCGGTGACTACGAGCAGTACTTC	CASSESVGDYEQYF
TRBV19	.	TRBJ2-7	.	TGTGCCAGTAGCACAGGGTACGGGGAGCAGTACTTC	CASSTGYGEQYF
TRBV11-3	TRBD1	TRBJ1-1	few	TGTGCCAGCAGCTTCGGGACAGGGGGCTCCACTGAAGCTTTCTTT	CASSFGTGGSTEAFF
TRBV27	.	TRBJ2-2	.	TGTGCCAGCAGTTTGGAGGCCGGGGAGCTGTTTTTT	CASSLEAGELFF
TRBV11-2	.	TRBJ1-3	.	TGTGCCAGCAGCTTAGTGGGGAGCTCTGGAAACACCATATATTTT	CASSLVGSSGNTIYF
TRBV23-1	.	TRBJ2-7	.	TGCGCCAGCAGCCGTTCGTCTTGGAGGCTCACCTACGAGCAGTACTTC	CASSRSSWRLTYEQYF
TRBV6-6	.	TRBJ2-7	.	TGTGCCAGCAGTCGTTTCGCCGGGACAAGTACCTACGAGCAGTACTTC	CASSRFAGTSTYEQYF
TRBV6-1	.	TRBJ1-1	.	TGTGCCAGCAGTGAAAGGGGTTCGAACACTGAAGCTTTCTTT	CASSERGSNTEAFF
TRBV5-4	TRBD1	TRBJ2-7	.	TGTGCCAGCAGCTTGGGCAGACAGGGGGACCCCTACGAGCAGTACTTC	CASSLGRQGDPYEQYF
TRBV9	.	TRBJ2-3	once	TGTGCCAGCAGCGTAGCCGACAGCCCCACTAGCACAGATACGCAGTATTTT	CASSVADSPTSTDTQYF
TRBV4-2	.	TRBJ2-7	.	TGTGCCAGCAGCCAAGGATTAGGCGGCGAGGACGAGCAGTACTTC	CASSQGLGGEDEQYF
TRBV4-1	TRBD1	TRBJ1-2	.	TGCGCCAGCAGCCCACCGGGACAGGGCCTTGGCTACACCTTC	CASSPPGQGLGYTF
TRBV2	TRBD1	TRBJ1-5	.	TGTGCCAGCAGTGGGACAGGGGAGAGACAGCCCCAGCATTTT	CASSGTGERQPQHF
TRBV28	.	TRBJ1-1	.	TGTGCCAGCATCATGGCTCGGAACACTGAAGCTTTCTTT	CASIMARNTEAFF
TRBV12-5	.	TRBJ1-5	.	TGTGCTAGTGGTTTATATAGCAATCAGCCCCAGCATTTT	CASGLYSNQPQHF
TRBV6-5	.	TRBJ1-2	few	TGTGCCAGCACCGAGAGTTACTACGGCTACACCTTC	CASTESYYGYTF
TRBV2	.	TRBJ2-1	once	TGTGCCACTCCCGGGGGTTGGGACAATGAGCAGTTCTTC	CATPGGWDNEQFF
TRBV7-8	.	TRBJ2-2	.	TGTGCCAGCAGCTCACGGCTCGGGGGAGATGAGGACACCGGGGAGCTGTTTTTT	CASSSRLGGDEDTGELFF
TRBV6-6	.	TRBJ1-2	.	TGTGCCAGCAGCTGGAGGGGGGGAGAGGACACCTTC	CASSWRGGEDTF
TRBV10-3	TRBD1	TRBJ1-2	.	TGTGCCATCAGTGCGCCGGGACAGGTTCATATCACCTTC	CAISAPGQVHITF
TRBV5-6	.	TRBJ2-5	.	TGTGCCAGCAGCTTGGAACTGGCGGCCGAGACCCAGTACTTC	CASSLELAAETQYF
TRBV27	.	TRBJ2-3	.	TGTGCCAGCAGTTTCCTCGATACGCAGTATTTT	CASSFLDTQYF
TRBV9	.	TRBJ1-2	.	TGTGCCAGCAGCGTAGTCGGGATCCCGGGGGGCTACACCTTC	CASSVVGIPGGYTF
TRBV6-5	.	TRBJ2-5	.	TGTGCCAGCAGCATAGGACACCACCAAGAGACCCAGTACTTC	CASSIGHHQETQYF
TRBV28	.	TRBJ1-1	.	TGTGCCAGCAGTTTATGGGGGGAGGGTCCCACTGAAGCTTTCTTT	CASSLWGEGPTEAFF
TRBV2	TRBD1	TRBJ1-2	.	TGTGCCAGCAGTGCGGACAGGGTAAATGGCTACACCTTC	CASSADRVNGYTF
TRBV3-1/TRBV3-2	.	TRBJ2-2	once	TGTGCCAGCAGCCAAGATCGAGGTGGGGGCGGGTCGAAAAACACCGGGGAGCTGTTTTTT	CASSQDRGGGGSKNTGELFF
TRBV2	TRBD2	TRBJ2-5	.	TGTGCCAGCAGTCTCGCACTAGCGGGAGTTTTGGAGACCCAGTACTTC	CASSLALAGVLETQYF
TRBV7-9	TRBD2	TRBJ2-1	.	TGTGCCAGCAGCTCGCCGGGACTAATCTACAATGAGCAGTTCTTC	CASSSPGLIYNEQFF
TRBV11-2	TRBD1	TRBJ2-3	.	TGTGCCAGCAGCTTAGGGGACAGGGGCTATCTATTCACAGATACGCAGTATTTT	CASSLGDRGYLFTDTQYF
TRBV7-9	.	TRBJ2-2	.	TGTGCCAGCAGCCAATGGCTAGCCGCCGGGGAGCTGTTTTTT	CASSQWLAAGELFF
TRBV19	.	TRBJ2-5	.	TGTGCCAGTAGTAGGGAACAGGGTCTTCAGTACTTC	CASSREQGLQYF
TRBV24-1	TRBD1	TRBJ1-4	.	TGTGCCACCTACCCCGACAGGGGGCCCTGTTTATGTAATGAAAAACTGTTTTTT	CATYPDRGPCLCNEKLFF
TRBV19	.	TRBJ1-1	.	TGTGCCAGTAGTATAGATTGGGGACAAGACACTGAAGCTTTCTTT	CASSIDWGQDTEAFF
TRBV27	.	TRBJ1-5	.	TGTGCCAGCAGTATCACAGGGTTAAGTCAGCCCCAGCATTTT	CASSITGLSQPQHF
TRBV27	.	TRBJ2-1	.	TGTGCCAGCAATTCCCTCGGGACTTTTACCTACAATGAGCAGTTCTTC	CASNSLGTFTYNEQFF
TRBV10-3	.	TRBJ1-1	.	TGTGCCATCAGTGACCCGGGACATAAGAACACTGAAGCTTTCTTT	CAISDPGHKNTEAFF
TRBV9	TRBD2	TRBJ2-7	.	TGTGCCAGCAGCGTGACTAGCGGGAGCGACGAGCAGTACTTC	CASSVTSGSDEQYF
TRBV6-5	.	TRBJ1-6	.	TGTGCCAGCAGGTTGGGGGGAGATAATTCACCCCTCCACTTT	CASRLGGDNSPLHF
TRBV11-2	.	TRBJ2-7	once	TGTGCCAGCAGCTACCCCGGACAGAATATTGTACGAGGGCAGTACTTC	CASSYPGQNIVRGQYF
TRBV2	TRBD1	TRBJ2-6	.	TGTGCCAGCACGGGACAGGAGAGCTCTGGGGCCAACGTCCTGACTTTC	CASTGQESSGANVLTF